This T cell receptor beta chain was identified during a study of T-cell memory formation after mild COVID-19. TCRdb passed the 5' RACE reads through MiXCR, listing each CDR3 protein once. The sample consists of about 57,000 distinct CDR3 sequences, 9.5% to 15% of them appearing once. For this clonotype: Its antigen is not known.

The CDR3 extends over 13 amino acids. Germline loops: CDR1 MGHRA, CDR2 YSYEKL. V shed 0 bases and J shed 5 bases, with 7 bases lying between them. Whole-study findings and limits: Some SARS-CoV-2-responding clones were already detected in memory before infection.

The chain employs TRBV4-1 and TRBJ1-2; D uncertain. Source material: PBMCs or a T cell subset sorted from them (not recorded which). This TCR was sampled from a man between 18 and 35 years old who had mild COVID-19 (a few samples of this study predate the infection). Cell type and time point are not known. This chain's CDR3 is CASSQESGYGYTF. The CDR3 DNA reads TGCGCCAGCAGCCAAGAATCCGGGTATGGCTACACCTTC.